The entry that follows covers one T cell receptor beta chain sequence. Its antigen is undetermined. This specimen comes from a study of OX40 agonist ivuxolimab in advanced cancers. The CDR3 runs to 12 residues. V dropped 5 bases and J dropped 5 bases, with 9 bases sitting between them. From germline, CDR1 is SQVTM and CDR2 ANQGSEA. Blood sampling was done at baseline, cycle 4 day 1, and cycle 7 day 1. Assay used: immunoSEQ multiplex PCR; TCRdb lists only in-frame clones, some missing. The data hold approximately 22,000 clones, with approximately 83% observed a single time. Study findings and constraints: Both blood CD4+ and CD8+ T cells showed clonal growth by week 6 at 0.1 to 3.0 mg/kg.

The chain employs TRBV29-1 and TRBJ1-4; D is undetermined. This sequence originates from an adult with an advanced solid tumor such as melanoma, head and neck, liver or kidney cancer. The source material was CD4+ or CD8+ T cells sorted from blood, sampled in a trial of the OX40 agonist ivuxolimab. CDR3 protein: CSVYGRNEKLFF. The CDR3 bases are TGCAGCGTTTATGGTCGGAATGAAAAACTGTTTTTT.